This entry lists 23 T cell receptor beta chains sequenced from one sample in a study of T cell clusters in autoimmune cytopenias. Each sample's input was 200 to 250 ng genomic DNA, 35,000 to 40,000 genome equivalents. TRB was amplified by touch-down multiplex PCR, primer pools A and B combined. TCRdb reprocessed the multiplex PCR reads and keeps a single row for each CDR3 protein, giving no DNA. Its table records 3,000 or so distinct CDR3 sequences. Sequenced input: peripheral blood. Every receptor here comes from a human donor with an autoimmune cytopenia or autoimmune hepatitis (not recorded which).

The J gene is TRBJ2-5, the V gene TRBV12-3 or TRBV12-4; TCRdb outputs TRBD1, but without DNA this stays unchecked. The CDR3 runs to 14 residues. CDR3: CASSHLRGGETQYF.

Here the CDR3 reads CATREGGTYNEQFF. V and J are TRBV12-3 or TRBV12-4 and TRBJ2-1; TCRdb selects TRBD1, and the lack of DNA leaves this call unchecked. The CDR3 has 14 amino acids.

V and J are TRBV12-3 or TRBV12-4 and TRBJ2-1; the TCRdb call, TRBD1, lacks DNA for checking. The CDR3 has 12 amino acids. Here the CDR3 reads CASSRQGNEQFF.

Frequency places this clonotype as medium-sized. V gene TRBV6-5 combines with J gene TRBJ2-7; as DNA is missing, the TRBD1 call by TCRdb cannot be tested. CDR1 and CDR2 (germline): MNHEY, SVGAGI. There are 16 residues in the CDR3. The CDR3 reads CASSYLRDTPSYEQYF.

The genes are TRBV5-4 and TRBJ1-1. This CDR3 is 13 amino acids long. The germline V gene has CDR1 SGHNT and CDR2 YYREEE (reference sequence). CDR3 protein: CASSVTANTEAFF.

This clonotype registers medium-sized by frequency. The chain joins TRBV19 to TRBJ2-2; there is no DNA to check the TCRdb D call of TRBD1. The CDR3 runs to 15 residues. CDR1 LNHDA and CDR2 SQIVND come from the germline V gene (reference sequence). CDR3 amino acids: CASRPGQGAFGELFF.

The V and J genes are TRBV19 and TRBJ1-1; with no DNA, the TCRdb D assignment of TRBD1 cannot be verified. Germline V lookup: CDR1 LNHDA, CDR2 SQIVND (reference sequence). The CDR3 loop spans 15 amino acids. This chain's CDR3 is CASSIPRVRNTEAFF.

The genes are TRBV7-9 and TRBJ2-7; the TCRdb call, TRBD1, lacks DNA for checking. The length of the CDR3 is 12 residues. Germline loops: CDR1 SEHNR, CDR2 FQNEAQ (reference sequence). CDR3 loop: CASSSGEYEQYF.

This sequence joins TRBV30 and TRBJ2-5. Germline values: CDR1 GTSNPN, CDR2 SVGIG (reference sequence). CDR3 length equals 13 residues. CDR3 residues: CAWSVRSQETQYF.

Judged by frequency, this clonotype is medium-sized. The CDR3: CAWSVRAANTGELFF. The chain uses TRBV30 and TRBJ2-2. This CDR3 region has 15 residues. Germline V gives CDR1 GTSNPN, CDR2 SVGIG (reference sequence).

This clonotype counts as medium-sized by frequency. The gene calls are TRBV12-3 or TRBV12-4 and TRBJ2-3; TCRdb indicates TRBD1, and absent DNA this call remains unverified. The CDR3 has 17 residues. The CDR3 sequence is CASSRRGVTGGTDTQYF.

The J gene is TRBJ2-5, the V gene TRBV6-1; the TCRdb D gene call, TRBD1, has no DNA to confirm it. The CDR3 extends over 13 amino acids. The germline gives CDR1 MNHNS, CDR2 SASEGT. CDR3 amino acids: CASSTTGWETQYF.

According to its frequency, this clonotype is medium-sized. V and J are TRBV19 and TRBJ1-2. Germline V gene sequence: CDR1 LNHDA, CDR2 SQIVND (reference sequence). The CDR3 runs to 13 residues. CDR3 amino acids: CASSIQGLYGYTF.

The genes are TRBV11-3 and TRBJ2-2; the TCRdb call, TRBD1, lacks DNA for checking. Germline-derived CDR1 and CDR2 are SGHNT and YENEEA. The CDR3 contains 16 residues. Here the CDR3 reads CASSLLTGSNTGELFF. Using reference TRBV11-3 and TRBJ2-2 for the parts outside the CDR3, the full variable domain is EAGVVQSPRYKIIEKKQPVAFWCNPISGHNTLYWYLQNLGQGPELLIRYENEEAVDDSQLPKDRFSAERLKGVDSTLKIQPAELGDSAVYLCASSLLTGSNTGELFFGEGSRLTVL.

The chain carries TRBV18 and TRBJ2-3; TCRdb picks TRBD1, but there is no DNA to check that call. This CDR3 comprises 15 residues. Germline V CDR1 and CDR2: KGHSH, LQKENI. The CDR3 reads CASSYTTGGADTQYF.

This clonotype counts as medium-sized by frequency. The rearrangement uses TRBV29-1 and TRBJ2-5. The CDR3 runs 12 residues. Germline V gene data show CDR1 as SQVTM and CDR2 as ANQGSEA. CDR3 protein: CSVITAKETQYF.

This chain joins TRBV27 and TRBJ1-3; TCRdb calls TRBD1, which cannot be checked without DNA. The CDR3 has 14 amino acids. Germline CDR1 reads MNHEY; CDR2 reads SMNVEV (reference sequence). The CDR3 protein is CASRRDSSGNTIYF.

J is TRBJ2-3 and V is TRBV6-1; TCRdb outputs TRBD2, but without DNA this stays unchecked. CDR3 length: 15 amino acids. Looked up from germline, CDR1 is MNHNS and CDR2 is SASEGT. The CDR3 is CASSPLAGGASTQYF.

By frequency, this clonotype is medium-sized. The chain employs TRBV27 and TRBJ1-2; TCRdb designates TRBD1, a call that cannot be tested without DNA. The CDR3 sequence is 16 residues long. Germline CDR1 MNHEY, CDR2 SMNVEV (reference sequence). The CDR3 reads CASSPYTTGEIYGYTF.

V is TRBV6-1 and J is TRBJ2-5; TCRdb's D call, TRBD2, is unchecked because there is no DNA. The germline V gene has CDR1 MNHNS and CDR2 SASEGT. The CDR3 sequence is 17 residues long. CDR3 in amino acids: CASSRTPSGGDQETQYF.

The J gene is TRBJ2-3, the V gene TRBV7-2; TCRdb returns TRBD1, unconfirmable since there is no DNA. Germline CDR1 is SGHTA and CDR2 is FQGNSA. The CDR3 totals 13 residues. This CDR3 reads CASSDGTPDTQYF.

According to its frequency, this clonotype is large. This rearrangement joins TRBV29-1 to TRBJ1-2; TCRdb gives TRBD1 as the D gene, but with no DNA this cannot be confirmed. Germline assignment: CDR1 SQVTM and CDR2 ANQGSEA. The CDR3 is 14 amino acids. The CDR3 protein is CSVVTGSANYGYTF.

The V call is TRBV5-6, the J call TRBJ1-1; TCRdb returns TRBD1, unconfirmable since there is no DNA. In germline, CDR1 is SGHDT, CDR2 YYEEEE. The CDR3 length is 15 residues. Here the CDR3 reads CASSLGTRPNTEAFF.